A selection of T cell receptor beta chains follows, all from one sample in a study of T cell repertoires in cytomegalovirus infection. TCRdb called the reads again in MiXCR, with one record for every CDR3 protein. The sample lists about 180,000 distinct CDR3 sequences, about 22% seen once, with 20% to 30% in the top ten. No antigen has been assigned to these receptors. Sequencing used CD8+ T cells from cultured PBMCs, obtained from culture after CMV antigen stimulation. Receptors were obtained from a human donor in good health (CMV status not recorded). Some clones in this sample may be carry-over from other donors' samples. Each CDR3 is given with its conserved first and last residue. The D gene is left open where the match is weak. Part of the rows lack a size; the others show once, few, many or a class for expanded clones.

CDR3,DNA,size,J,V,D
CASSPTGYYGELFF,TGTGCCAGCAGCCCGACGGGGTATTACGGGGAGCTGTTTTTT,-,TRBJ2-2,TRBV5-6,-
CASSTSGGDTDTQYF,TGTGCCAGTAGTACTAGCGGGGGGGACACAGATACGCAGTATTTT,-,TRBJ2-3,TRBV19,TRBD2
CATTQLEANEKLFF,TGTGCCACCACCCAGTTGGAAGCTAATGAAAAACTGTTTTTT,-,TRBJ1-4,TRBV6-6,-
CASSQDRQGGPTDTQYF,TGCGCCAGCAGCCAAGACCGACAGGGGGGTCCCACAGATACGCAGTATTTT,few,TRBJ2-3,TRBV4-1,TRBD1
CASSYSLYEQYF,TGTGCCAGCAGTTACTCGCTCTACGAGCAGTACTTC,-,TRBJ2-7,TRBV6-2/TRBV6-3,-
CASSLDKGNTEAFF,TGCGCCAGCAGCTTGGACAAAGGGAACACTGAAGCTTTCTTT,-,TRBJ1-1,TRBV5-1,-
CASSSPNSYNSPLHF,TGTGCCAGCAGCTCCCCTAACTCCTATAATTCACCCCTCCACTTT,-,TRBJ1-6,TRBV7-6,-
CASSVGGFLAGSEQFF,TGTGCCAGCAGCGTAGGGGGCTTCCTGGCGGGAAGTGAGCAGTTCTTC,few,TRBJ2-1,TRBV9,-
CALQGGLPPLHF,TGTGCCCTCCAAGGGGGTCTCCCACCCCTCCACTTT,few,TRBJ1-6,TRBV19,-
CASSFPGTSGGADSPRQETQYF,TGTGCCAGCAGCTTTCCCGGGACTAGCGGGGGGGCCGATTCACCGCGCCAAGAGACCCAGTACTTC,few,TRBJ2-5,TRBV7-2,TRBD2
CASGSEGVSPLHF,TGTGCCAGCGGATCCGAAGGGGTGTCACCCCTCCACTTT,-,TRBJ1-6,TRBV14,-
CSVEGGQKSSYNEQFF,TGCAGCGTTGAGGGTGGGCAAAAAAGCTCCTACAATGAGCAGTTCTTC,few,TRBJ2-1,TRBV29-1,-
CASSLASRTGKSYEQYF,TGTGCCAGCAGCTTAGCGTCAAGGACAGGAAAATCCTACGAGCAGTACTTC,once,TRBJ2-7,TRBV7-6,TRBD1
CASSRAAYPSTDTQYF,TGTGCCAGCAGCAGGGCCGCATACCCTAGCACAGATACGCAGTATTTT,few,TRBJ2-3,TRBV7-6,-
CASSSSRDRGLGRQPQHF,TGTGCCAGCAGCTCGTCCCGGGACAGGGGGCTGGGACGTCAGCCCCAGCATTTT,few,TRBJ1-5,TRBV6-6,TRBD1
CASSPTGQGIGEQYF,TGTGCCAGCAGCCCCACGGGACAGGGGATCGGTGAGCAGTACTTC,-,TRBJ2-7,TRBV6-2/TRBV6-3,TRBD1
CASSLGQVEAFF,TGTGCCAGCAGTTTGGGGCAGGTTGAAGCTTTCTTT,few,TRBJ1-1,TRBV12-3/TRBV12-4,-
CASRDGGSYNEQFF,TGTGCCAGCAGGGACGGGGGCTCCTACAATGAGCAGTTCTTC,-,TRBJ2-1,TRBV7-8,-
CASSAQGASGNTIYF,TGTGCCAGCAGTGCGCAGGGGGCCTCTGGAAACACCATATATTTT,-,TRBJ1-3,TRBV12-3/TRBV12-4,TRBD1
CASSLGTHSYEQYF,TGTGCCAGCAGCCTCGGGACACACTCCTACGAGCAGTACTTC,-,TRBJ2-7,TRBV5-6,-
CASSYAGLPGREQYF,TGTGCCAGCAGCTACGCGGGGCTCCCTGGGCGTGAGCAGTACTTC,few,TRBJ2-7,TRBV7-9,-
CASSLARRTEAFF,TGTGCCAGCAGCTTAGCAAGACGCACTGAAGCTTTCTTT,few,TRBJ1-1,TRBV11-2,-
CASSQDQVTSSGNTIYF,TGCGCCAGCAGCCAAGATCAAGTGACCTCCTCTGGAAACACCATATATTTT,few,TRBJ1-3,TRBV4-3,-
CASSSRGSDTQYF,TGTGCCAGCAGTTCAAGGGGGTCGGATACGCAGTATTTT,few,TRBJ2-3,TRBV12-3/TRBV12-4,-
CASSALGGENYGYTF,TGTGCCAGCAGCGCACTGGGGGGCGAAAACTATGGCTACACCTTC,few,TRBJ1-2,TRBV7-2,-
CASATPSYNEQFF,TGTGCCAGCGCGACGCCCTCCTACAATGAGCAGTTCTTC,few,TRBJ2-1,TRBV7-9,-
CASSLEGQASYEQYF,TGTGCCAGCAGCTTAGAAGGTCAGGCTTCCTACGAGCAGTACTTC,many,TRBJ2-7,TRBV7-6,-